The 19 T cell receptor beta chains below come from one sample, sequenced in a study of blood T cell repertoires in COVID-19 (dated by TCRdb to 2019 to 2021). Receptor libraries were prepared by the immunoSEQ multiplex PCR assay. This immuneACCESS table, as held by TCRdb, lists in-frame sequences with V and J called but not all clones. Of the missing ones, under half trace to an unresolved V gene in checked studies; the others have no known cause. The sample contains just under 90,000 clones, more than 70% of them found a single time. Roughly 3% of the sample lies in the top ten. The sequencing sample was made of peripheral blood. Every receptor here comes from an elderly woman with acute or convalescent COVID-19.

The chain is built from TRBV5-1 and TRBJ1-2, with D perhaps matching TRBD1 (5 bases). CDR3 length: 15 residues. Trimming pared 0 bases from V and 3 bases from J, leaving 12 bases between. CDR1 is SGHRS and CDR2 is YFSETQ in the germline V gene. CDR3 sequence (DNA): TGCGCCAGCAGCTTGGCCGTGGGGCTTGACTATGGCTACACCTTC. It specifies CASSLAVGLDYGYTF.

This rearrangement joins TRBV30 to TRBJ2-5; tentatively, D is TRBD2 (6 bases). CDR1 GTSNPN and CDR2 SVGIG come from the germline V gene (reference sequence). CDR3 length: 13 amino acids. With 3 bases removed from V and 5 bases from J, the gap between germline ends came to 13 bases. The CDR3 region is CAWSGTGGETQYF. As DNA, the CDR3 is TGTGCCTGGAGCGGGACTGGAGGGGAGACCCAGTACTTC.

Points on this clone: This sample includes further DNA sequences coding for the same CDR3. This rearrangement joins TRBV19 to TRBJ2-1; 11 bases map to TRBD2. The germline V gene encodes CDR1 LNHDA and CDR2 SQIVND (reference sequence). This CDR3 region has 16 residues. Trimming removed 4 bases from V and 0 bases from J; junction bases left unmatched: 2. CDR3 amino acids: CASSRTSGGSYNEQFF. The CDR3, as DNA: TGTGCCAGTAGTAGAACTAGCGGGGGCTCCTACAATGAGCAGTTCTTC.

The V and J genes are TRBV11-2 and TRBJ1-2; TRBD1 is a possible D gene (5 bases). Germline values: CDR1 SGHAT, CDR2 FQNNGV. V shed 1 base and J shed 8 bases, with 14 bases lying between them. This CDR3 comprises 14 residues. CDR3 nucleotide sequence: TGTGCCAGCAGCTTAGGAGGGGCGGGATACGGCTACACCTTC. It is translated as CASSLGGAGYGYTF. The full variable domain, with the rest looked up from reference TRBV11-2 and TRBJ1-2, is EAGVAQSPRYKIIEKRQSVAFWCNPISGHATLYWYQQILGQGPKLLIQFQNNGVVDDSQLPKDRFSAERLKGVDSTLKIQPAKLEDSAVYLCASSLGGAGYGYTFGSGTRLTVV.

Only a few counts were recorded for this clone. The genes are TRBV27 and TRBJ1-1; 8 positions match TRBD1. The V gene end was trimmed by 4 bases and the J gene end by 4 bases; junction bases not matched to a gene: 8. CDR3 length: 15 residues. CDR1 MNHEY and CDR2 SMNVEV come from the germline V gene (reference sequence). CDR3 residues: CASSSLRTGFTEAFF. CDR3 coding DNA: TGTGCCAGCAGTTCCCTTCGGACAGGGTTCACTGAAGCTTTCTTT.

V is TRBV28 and J is TRBJ2-7, with D perhaps TRBD1 (6 bases). The CDR3 sequence is 14 residues long. Per germline, CDR1 MDHEN and CDR2 SYDVKM. Deletions cut 3 bases from V and 3 bases from J, with 12 bases between. The CDR3 nucleotides read TGTGCCAGCAGTTTCGGACAGTTGGTCTACGAGCAGTACTTC. It yields the protein CASSFGQLVYEQYF.

The chain has TRBV5-6 and TRBJ2-1; tentative D call: TRBD2 (6 bases). CDR1 and CDR2 from the germline V gene are SGHDT and YYEEEE. The CDR3 loop spans 15 amino acids. With 2 bases removed from V and 8 bases from J, the gap between germline ends came to 17 bases. CDR3 nucleotide sequence: TGTGCCAGCAGCTTTCGCCTAGCGCCTCGGGATGAGCAGTTCTTC. It yields the protein CASSFRLAPRDEQFF.

The chain carries TRBV7-2 and TRBJ2-2, with 8 bases identical to TRBD1. Trimming at V came to 7 bases and at J to 7 bases, leaving 11 bases not matched to a gene. The CDR3 length is 15 residues. Germline values: CDR1 SGHTA, CDR2 FQGNSA. CDR3 in DNA: TGTGCCAGCACCTACACCAGGGGGCGCGACGGGGAGCTGTTTTTT. It codes for CASTYTRGRDGELFF.

V and J are TRBV6-2 or TRBV6-3 and TRBJ2-7, with D perhaps matching TRBD1 (6 bases). Per the germline V gene, CDR1 is MNHEY and CDR2 is SVGEGT. The CDR3 length is 17 residues. Trimming pared 2 bases from V and 1 base from J, leaving 18 bases between. CDR3 DNA: TGTGCCAGCAGTTACCCTAGGGCCACGGACAGATCCTACGAGCAGTACTTC. Its protein is CASSYPRATDRSYEQYF.

The chain joins TRBV27 to TRBJ2-5, with D maybe TRBD1 (5 bases). The germline V and J ends were trimmed by 0 bases and 4 bases, with 9 bases remaining between them. The germline V gene has CDR1 MNHEY and CDR2 SMNVEV (reference sequence). The CDR3 contains 14 residues. The CDR3 nucleotides read TGTGCCAGCAGTTTATCAGGGGCCCCAGAGACCCAGTACTTC. Its translation is CASSLSGAPETQYF.

The chain links TRBV19 to TRBJ1-4; no clear D. The ends were cut back, 5 bases at V and 8 bases at J, with 9 bases in the middle. This CDR3 is 12 amino acids long. Germline V gene data show CDR1 as LNHDA and CDR2 as SQIVND (reference sequence). CDR3 sequence (DNA): TGTGCCAGTAGTTATTCGGGGGAAAAACTGTTTTTT. This translates into CASSYSGEKLFF.

Points on this clone: At one of its ends the junction is not consistent with the germline gene, which may arise from a read error. V usage is TRBV7-7 and J usage is TRBJ1-3; D remains ambiguous. This CDR3 is 13 amino acids long. Germline CDR1 is SSHAT and CDR2 is FNYEAQ (reference sequence). DNA of the CDR3: TGTGCTAGCAGCTCCCAGGAGGGTAACACCATATATTTT. Amino acids: CASSSQEGNTIYF.

The rearrangement links TRBV7-3 to TRBJ1-1; no firm D call. This CDR3 region has 11 residues. Germline CDR1 is SGHTA and CDR2 is FQGTGA. V lost 6 bases and J 4 bases, leaving 6 bases between the germline ends. DNA of the CDR3: TGTGCCAGCAGTCTAGGCACTGAAGCTTTCTTT. Translation gives CASSLGTEAFF.

This chain uses TRBV7-3 with TRBJ2-3, with D possibly TRBD2 on 5 matching bases. The CDR3 totals 14 residues. Trimming left V 5 bases short and J 0 bases short, with 9 bases between. Germline loops: CDR1 SGHTA, CDR2 FQGTGA. CDR3 coding DNA: TGTGCCAGCAGCAACGGGAAAAGCACAGATACGCAGTATTTT. It translates to CASSNGKSTDTQYF.

This chain links TRBV11-1 with TRBJ2-3; weak D call: TRBD2 (5 bases). The V gene's germline CDR1 is SGHAT and CDR2 FQDESV (reference sequence). CDR3 length equals 13 residues. V shed 8 bases and J shed 1 base, with 10 bases lying between them. This chain's CDR3 is CASDRGGTDTQYF. As DNA, the CDR3 is TGTGCCAGCGATCGGGGAGGCACAGATACGCAGTATTTT.

This clone has a single count. The chain carries TRBV19 and TRBJ1-5, with D maybe TRBD1 (5 bases). Germline loops: CDR1 LNHDA, CDR2 SQIVND (reference sequence). Trimming took off 3 bases at V and 4 bases at J, with 16 bases between the two ends. The CDR3 has 16 amino acids. CDR3 nucleotide sequence: TGTGCCAGTAGTATGCAGGCTAGGGGCATTAATCAGCCCCAGCATTTT. Its protein is CASSMQARGINQPQHF.

This clone has just a few counts. This chain links TRBV28 with TRBJ1-5; 8 bases map to TRBD1. The trim removed 3 bases at V and 7 bases at J, leaving 8 bases unmatched. CDR1 and CDR2 from the germline V gene are MDHEN and SYDVKM. The CDR3 length is 15 residues. This chain's CDR3 is CASSFSDRGRQPQHF. CDR3 DNA sequence: TGTGCCAGCAGTTTTTCAGACAGGGGCCGCCAGCCCCAGCATTTT. The variable domain in full, completed from reference TRBV28 and TRBJ1-5, reads DVKVTQSSRYLVKRTGEKVFLECVQDMDHENMFWYRQDPGLGLRLIYFSYDVKMKEKGDIPEGYSVSREKKERFSLILESASTNQTSMYLCASSFSDRGRQPQHFGDGTRLSIL.

The CDR3: CASSLYAGGQETQYF. In DNA form, the CDR3 reads TGCGCCAGCAGCTTGTATGCGGGGGGGCAAGAGACCCAGTACTTC. The chain recombines TRBV5-1 with TRBJ2-5, with 9 bases matching TRBD2. Germline CDR1 and CDR2: SGHRS and YFSETQ. The J segment lost 2 bases and the V segment lost 1 base, leaving 3 bases of the junction unmatched. The CDR3 runs 15 residues.

This clone has only a few counts. The chain uses TRBV7-9 and TRBJ1-2; no definite D call. CDR3 length: 13 amino acids. The germline V gene encodes CDR1 SEHNR and CDR2 FQNEAQ (reference sequence). Deletions cut 1 base from V and 8 bases from J, with 11 bases between. The chain's CDR3 is CASSLGRDQGYTF. The CDR3 DNA sequence: TGTGCCAGCAGCTTAGGGAGGGATCAAGGCTACACCTTC. Looking up the rest from reference TRBV7-9 and TRBJ1-2 gives the full variable domain: DTGVSQNPRHKITKRGQNVTFRCDPISEHNRLYWYRQTLGQGPEFLTYFQNEAQLEKSRLLSDRFSAERPKGSFSTLEIQRTEQGDSAMYLCASSLGRDQGYTFGSGTRLTVV.